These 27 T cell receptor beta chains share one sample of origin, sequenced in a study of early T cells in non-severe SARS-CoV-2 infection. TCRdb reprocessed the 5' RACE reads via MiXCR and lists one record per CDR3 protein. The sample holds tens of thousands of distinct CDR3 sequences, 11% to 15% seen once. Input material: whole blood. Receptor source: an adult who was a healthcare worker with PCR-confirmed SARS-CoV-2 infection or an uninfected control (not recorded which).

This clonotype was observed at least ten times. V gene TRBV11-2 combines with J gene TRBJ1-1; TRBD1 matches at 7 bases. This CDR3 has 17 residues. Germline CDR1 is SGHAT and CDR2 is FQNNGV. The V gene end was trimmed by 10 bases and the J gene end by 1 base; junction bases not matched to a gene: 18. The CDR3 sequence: CATSTSYRGAGNTEAFF. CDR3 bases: TGTGCCACCTCAACCAGTTACAGGGGCGCCGGGAACACTGAAGCTTTCTTT.

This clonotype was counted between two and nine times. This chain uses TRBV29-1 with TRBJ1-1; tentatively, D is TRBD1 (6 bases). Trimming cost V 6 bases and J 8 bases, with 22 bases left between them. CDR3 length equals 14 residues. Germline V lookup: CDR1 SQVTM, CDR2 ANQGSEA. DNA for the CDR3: TGCAGCGTCCGAGTCTCCGGGACAATAACCGAAGCTTTCTTT. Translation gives CSVRVSGTITEAFF.

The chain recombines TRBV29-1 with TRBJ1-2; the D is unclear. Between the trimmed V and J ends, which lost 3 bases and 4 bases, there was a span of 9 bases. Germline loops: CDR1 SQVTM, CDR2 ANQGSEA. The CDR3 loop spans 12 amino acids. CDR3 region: CSVEDGPYGYTF. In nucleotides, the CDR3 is TGCAGCGTTGAGGACGGCCCCTATGGCTACACCTTC.

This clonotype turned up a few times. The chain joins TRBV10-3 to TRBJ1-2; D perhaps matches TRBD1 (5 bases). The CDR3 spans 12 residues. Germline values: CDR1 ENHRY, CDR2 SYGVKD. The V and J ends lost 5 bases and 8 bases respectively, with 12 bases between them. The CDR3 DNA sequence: TGTGCCATCAGTCTTTCGGGGGACGGCTACACCTTC. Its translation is CAISLSGDGYTF.

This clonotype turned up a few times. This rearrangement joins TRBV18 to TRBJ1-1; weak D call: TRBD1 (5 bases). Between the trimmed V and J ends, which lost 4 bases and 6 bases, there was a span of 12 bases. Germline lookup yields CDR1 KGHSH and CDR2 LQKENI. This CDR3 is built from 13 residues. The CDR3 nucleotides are TGTGCCAGCTCACGTCCCGGGACGCCTGAAGCTTTCTTT. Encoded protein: CASSRPGTPEAFF.

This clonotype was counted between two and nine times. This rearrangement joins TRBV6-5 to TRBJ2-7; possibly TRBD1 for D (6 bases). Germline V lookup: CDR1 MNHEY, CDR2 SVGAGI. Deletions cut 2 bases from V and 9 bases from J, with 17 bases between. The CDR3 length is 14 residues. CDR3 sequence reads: CASSYGLQRGGQYF. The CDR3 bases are TGTGCCAGCAGTTACGGTCTCCAGCGAGGGGGGCAGTACTTC.

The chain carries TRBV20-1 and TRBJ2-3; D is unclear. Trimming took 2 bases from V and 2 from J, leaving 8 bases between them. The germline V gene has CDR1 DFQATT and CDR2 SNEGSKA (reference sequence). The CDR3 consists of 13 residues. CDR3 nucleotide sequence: TGCAGTGCTAGAAACCCAACCACAGATACGCAGTATTTT. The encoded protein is CSARNPTTDTQYF.

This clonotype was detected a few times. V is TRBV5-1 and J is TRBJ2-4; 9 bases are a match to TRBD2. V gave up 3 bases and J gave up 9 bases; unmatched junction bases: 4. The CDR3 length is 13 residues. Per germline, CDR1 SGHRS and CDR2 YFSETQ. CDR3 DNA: TGCGCCAGCAGCTCGGCGGGAGGGGGCATTCAGTACTTC. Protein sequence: CASSSAGGGIQYF.

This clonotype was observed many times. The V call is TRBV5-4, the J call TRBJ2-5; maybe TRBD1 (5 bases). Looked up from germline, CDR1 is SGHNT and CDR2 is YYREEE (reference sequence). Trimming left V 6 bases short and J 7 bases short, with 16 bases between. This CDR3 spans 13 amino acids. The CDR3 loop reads CASTPGSQGTQYF. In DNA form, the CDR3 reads TGTGCCAGCACCCCTGGATCCCAGGGGACCCAGTACTTC. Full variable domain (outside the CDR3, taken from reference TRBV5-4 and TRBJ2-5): ETGVTQSPTHLIKTRGQQVTLRCSSQSGHNTVSWYQQALGQGPQFIFQYYREEENGRGNFPPRFSGLQFPNYSSELNVNALELDDSALYLCASTPGSQGTQYFGPGTRLLVL.

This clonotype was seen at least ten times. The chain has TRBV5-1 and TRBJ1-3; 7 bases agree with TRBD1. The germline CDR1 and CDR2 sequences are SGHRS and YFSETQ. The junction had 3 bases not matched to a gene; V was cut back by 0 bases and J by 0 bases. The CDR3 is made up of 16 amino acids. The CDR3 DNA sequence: TGCGCCAGCAGCTTGGGTACAGGGGACTCTGGAAACACCATATATTTT. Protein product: CASSLGTGDSGNTIYF.

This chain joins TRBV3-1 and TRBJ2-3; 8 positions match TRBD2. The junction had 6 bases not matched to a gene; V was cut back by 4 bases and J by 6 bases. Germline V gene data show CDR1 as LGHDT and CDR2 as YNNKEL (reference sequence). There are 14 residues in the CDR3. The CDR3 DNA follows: TGTGCCAGCAGCCGCCAGACTAGCGTGGATACGCAGTATTTT. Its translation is CASSRQTSVDTQYF.

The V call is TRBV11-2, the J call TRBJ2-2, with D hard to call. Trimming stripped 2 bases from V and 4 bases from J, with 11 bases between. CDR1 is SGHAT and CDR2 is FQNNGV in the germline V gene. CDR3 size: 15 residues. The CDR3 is CASSLTRASTGELFF. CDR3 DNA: TGTGCCAGCAGCTTAACGCGCGCTTCCACCGGGGAGCTGTTTTTT.

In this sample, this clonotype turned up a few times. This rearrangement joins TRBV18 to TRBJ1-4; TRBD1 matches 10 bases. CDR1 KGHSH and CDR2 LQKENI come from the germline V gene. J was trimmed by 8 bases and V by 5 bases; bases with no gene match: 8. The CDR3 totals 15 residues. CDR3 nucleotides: TGTGCCAGCTCAGCCGACAGGGGGCTCAGAGAAAAACTGTTTTTT. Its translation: CASSADRGLREKLFF. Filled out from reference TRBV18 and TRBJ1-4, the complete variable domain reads NAGVMQNPRHLVRRRGQEARLRCSPMKGHSHVYWYRQLPEEGLKFMVYLQKENIIDESGMPKERFSAEFPKEGPSILRIQQVVRGDSAAYFCASSADRGLREKLFFGSGTQLSVL.

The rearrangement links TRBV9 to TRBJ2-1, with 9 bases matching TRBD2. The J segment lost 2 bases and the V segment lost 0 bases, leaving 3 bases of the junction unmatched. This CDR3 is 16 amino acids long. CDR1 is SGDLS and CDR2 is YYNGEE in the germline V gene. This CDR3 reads CASSVVAGGAYNEQFF. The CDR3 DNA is TGTGCCAGCAGCGTAGTCGCGGGGGGGGCCTACAATGAGCAGTTCTTC.

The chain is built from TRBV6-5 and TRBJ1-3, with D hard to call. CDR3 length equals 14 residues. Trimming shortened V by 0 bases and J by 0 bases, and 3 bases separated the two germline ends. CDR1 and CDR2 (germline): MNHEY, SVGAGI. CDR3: CASSYSSSGNTIYF. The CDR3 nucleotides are TGTGCCAGCAGTTACTCGAGCTCTGGAAACACCATATATTTT.

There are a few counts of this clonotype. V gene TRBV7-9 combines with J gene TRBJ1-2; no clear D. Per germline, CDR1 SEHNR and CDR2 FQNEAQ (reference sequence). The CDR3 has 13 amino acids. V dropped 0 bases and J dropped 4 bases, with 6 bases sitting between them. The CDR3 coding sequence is TGTGCCAGCAGCTTAGCGGCCAGCTATGGCTACACCTTC. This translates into CASSLAASYGYTF.

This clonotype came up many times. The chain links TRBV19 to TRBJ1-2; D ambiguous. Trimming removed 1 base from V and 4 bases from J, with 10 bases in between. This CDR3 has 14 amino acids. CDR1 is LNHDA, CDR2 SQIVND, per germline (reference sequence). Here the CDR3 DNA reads TGTGCCAGTAGTATAGGAGGTGCACCCTATGGCTACACCTTC. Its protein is CASSIGGAPYGYTF.

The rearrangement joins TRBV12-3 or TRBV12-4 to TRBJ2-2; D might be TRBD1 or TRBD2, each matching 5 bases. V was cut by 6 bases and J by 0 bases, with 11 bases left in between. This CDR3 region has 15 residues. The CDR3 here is CASRTGTANTGELFF. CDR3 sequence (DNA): TGTGCCAGCAGAACCGGGACGGCGAACACCGGGGAGCTGTTTTTT.

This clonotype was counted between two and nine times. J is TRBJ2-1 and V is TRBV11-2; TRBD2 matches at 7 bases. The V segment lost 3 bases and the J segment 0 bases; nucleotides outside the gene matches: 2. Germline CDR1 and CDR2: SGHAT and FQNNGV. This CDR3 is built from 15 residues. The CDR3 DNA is TGTGCCAGCAGCTTGGAGCGGGGCTCCTACAATGAGCAGTTCTTC. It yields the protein CASSLERGSYNEQFF.

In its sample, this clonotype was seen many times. CDR3: CASSFNRDEYF. CDR3 bases: TGTGCCAGCAGTTTTAACAGGGATGAGTACTTC. The chain recombines TRBV6-1 with TRBJ2-7; tentatively, D is TRBD1 (6 bases). Germline loops: CDR1 MNHNS, CDR2 SASEGT. The CDR3 covers 11 residues. Trimming removed 5 bases at V and 11 bases at J, with 13 bases between.

In DNA form, the CDR3 reads TGTGCCAGCTCACGGGGACAGAACAATCAGCCCCAGCATTTT. Its protein product is CASSRGQNNQPQHF. The chain links TRBV18 to TRBJ1-5, with 7 bases lining up with TRBD1. The V and J ends lost 4 bases and 3 bases, in that order; junction bases with no gene match: 3. In germline, CDR1 is KGHSH, CDR2 LQKENI. The CDR3 is 14 amino acids.

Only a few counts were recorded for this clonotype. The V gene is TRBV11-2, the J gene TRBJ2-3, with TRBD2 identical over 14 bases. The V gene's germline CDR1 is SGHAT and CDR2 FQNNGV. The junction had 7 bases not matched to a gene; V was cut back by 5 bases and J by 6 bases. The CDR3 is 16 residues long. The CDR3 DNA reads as TGTGCCAGCAGCCCTGGGACTAGCGGGAGAGGTGATACGCAGTATTTT. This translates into CASSPGTSGRGDTQYF.

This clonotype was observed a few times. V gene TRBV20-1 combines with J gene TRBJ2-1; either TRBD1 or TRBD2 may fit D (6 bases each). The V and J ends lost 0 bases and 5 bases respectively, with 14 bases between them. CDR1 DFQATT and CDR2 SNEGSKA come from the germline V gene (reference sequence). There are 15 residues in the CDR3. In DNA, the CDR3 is TGCAGTGCTAGAGATGGGGGGCGCATTGACAATGAGCAGTTCTTC. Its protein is CSARDGGRIDNEQFF.

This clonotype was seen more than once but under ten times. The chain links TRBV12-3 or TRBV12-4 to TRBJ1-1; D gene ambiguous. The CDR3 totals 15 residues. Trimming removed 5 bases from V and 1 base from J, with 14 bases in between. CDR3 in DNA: TGTGCCAGCAGTCGTAGTAGATCTACGAACACTGAAGCTTTCTTT. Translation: CASSRSRSTNTEAFF.

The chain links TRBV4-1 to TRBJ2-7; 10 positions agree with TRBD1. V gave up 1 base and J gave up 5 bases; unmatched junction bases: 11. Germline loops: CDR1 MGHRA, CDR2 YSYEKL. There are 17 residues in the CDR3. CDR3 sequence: CASSQAVTGTGVNEQYF. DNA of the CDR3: TGCGCCAGCAGCCAAGCCGTAACCGGGACAGGGGTAAACGAGCAGTACTTC.

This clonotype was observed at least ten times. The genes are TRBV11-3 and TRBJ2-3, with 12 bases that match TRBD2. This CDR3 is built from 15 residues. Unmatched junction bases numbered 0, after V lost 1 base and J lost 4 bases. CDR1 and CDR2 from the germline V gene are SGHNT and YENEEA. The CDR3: CASSLGLAGADTQYF. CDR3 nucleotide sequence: TGTGCCAGCAGCTTAGGACTAGCGGGAGCAGATACGCAGTATTTT.

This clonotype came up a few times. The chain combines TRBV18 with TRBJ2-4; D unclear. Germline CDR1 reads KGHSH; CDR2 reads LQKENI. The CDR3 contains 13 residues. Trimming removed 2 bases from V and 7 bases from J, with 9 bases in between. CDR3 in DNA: TGTGCCAGCTCACCAGAAGGAGTTAACATTCAGTACTTC. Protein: CASSPEGVNIQYF.